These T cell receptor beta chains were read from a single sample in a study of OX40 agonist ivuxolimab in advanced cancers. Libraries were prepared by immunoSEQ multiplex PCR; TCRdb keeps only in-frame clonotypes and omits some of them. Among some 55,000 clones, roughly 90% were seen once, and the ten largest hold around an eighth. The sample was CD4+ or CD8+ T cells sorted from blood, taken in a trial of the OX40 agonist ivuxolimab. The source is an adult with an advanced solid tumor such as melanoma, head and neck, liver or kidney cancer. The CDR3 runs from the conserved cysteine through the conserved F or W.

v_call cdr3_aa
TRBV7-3 CASSLMVSINEQFF
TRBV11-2 CASSLDRRTYHVNTQYF
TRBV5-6 CASSLVRTYEQYF
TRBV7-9 CASSLPNGEKLFF
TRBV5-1 CASSPDSGYEQYF
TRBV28 CASSSGIAGNTIYF
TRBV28 CASTSWRGDGGTIYF
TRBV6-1 CASSRSDLNTEAFF
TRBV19 CASSSKLGTGGTDTQYF
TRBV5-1 CASSRRSEGDTQYF
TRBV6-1 CASSEAYRAGGSPLHF
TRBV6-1 CASSKGGGGQPQHF
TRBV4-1 CASSRSRGQGAGGYTF
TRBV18 CASSPPGQGGNSPLHF
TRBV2 CASSELGGAGFF
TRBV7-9 CASSLAGAGGTGELFF
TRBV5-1 CASSWIQGNNEQFF
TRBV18 CASSPGASREQYF
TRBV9 CASSVGSTGYEQYF
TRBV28 CASSPVGGALDYGYTF
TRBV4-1 CASSQIGGRREAFF
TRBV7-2 CASNLDRKANTGELFF
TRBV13 CASSSVLTGELFF
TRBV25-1 CASSEFVEVDTQYF
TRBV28 CASSLFRLGQGVYEQYF